This paragraph covers one T cell receptor beta chain sequence. Its antigen is currently not known. Per-base qualities were not stored, and no clone one base away is much larger. This specimen belongs to a study of T cell changes during pregnancy in multiple sclerosis (dated by TCRdb to the late 2010s). Study-level background: The study looked at changes in the T cell repertoire across pregnancy in women with multiple sclerosis.

The CDR3 holds 15 amino acids from the cysteine to the phenylalanine. The DNA shown is the 45-base CDR3, in frame from base 1. CDR1 GTSNPN and CDR2 SVGIG were looked up in the germline V gene (reference sequence). Clipping removes 8 bases from V and 1 base from J, with 8 as the unmatched junction base count. Receptor amplification or capture employed the immunoSEQ multiplex PCR assay. TCRdb's version of the immuneACCESS table is confined to in-frame rearrangements and falls short of the full clone set. An unresolved V gene accounts for under half of the shortfall where checked; the remainder is of unknown origin. The sample data list roughly 18,000 clones, and roughly 81% of these were observed just once. Approximately 9.1% of the sample comes from the top ten.

This sequence uses TRBV30 and TRBJ2-7; 13 bases in the middle match TRBD2. The specimen was CD8+ T cells from peripheral blood mononuclear cells, collected in the second trimester of pregnancy. This TCR came from a female donor in good health, enrolled as a control in a pregnancy study. The nucleotides are TGTGCCCGAGGACTAGCGGGGGAGCAATCCTACGAGCAGTACTTC. This codes for CARGLAGEQSYEQYF.